The present T cell receptor (beta chain) was sequenced within a study of monozygotic twins with cystic fibrosis. This table comes from immunoSEQ multiplex PCR, and its TCRdb copy is limited to in-frame clones, with some not included. The data contain approximately 25,000 clones, around 93% of them singletons. The CDR3 extends over 16 amino acids. Germline-derived CDR1 and CDR2 are LNHDA and SQIVND (reference sequence). On this clone: Its ends do not fully match the called genes, so a read error is possible.

This chain uses TRBV19 with TRBJ2-7, with 9 positions matching TRBD1. Sequenced sample: blood. The sequence was collected from a girl aged 2-10 years with cystic fibrosis. This chain's CDR3 is CASRPAHSRDREGQNF. Written as DNA, the CDR3 is TGTGCCAGTAGGCCCGCCCATTCCAGGGACAGGGAAGGACAGAACTTC. The whole variable domain, remainder taken from reference TRBV19 and TRBJ2-7, is DGGITQSPKYLFRKEGQNVTLSCEQNLNHDAMYWYRQDPGQGLRLIYYSQIVNDFQKGDIAEGYSVSREKKESFPLTVTSAQKNPTAFYLCASRPAHSRDREGQNFGPGTRLTVT.